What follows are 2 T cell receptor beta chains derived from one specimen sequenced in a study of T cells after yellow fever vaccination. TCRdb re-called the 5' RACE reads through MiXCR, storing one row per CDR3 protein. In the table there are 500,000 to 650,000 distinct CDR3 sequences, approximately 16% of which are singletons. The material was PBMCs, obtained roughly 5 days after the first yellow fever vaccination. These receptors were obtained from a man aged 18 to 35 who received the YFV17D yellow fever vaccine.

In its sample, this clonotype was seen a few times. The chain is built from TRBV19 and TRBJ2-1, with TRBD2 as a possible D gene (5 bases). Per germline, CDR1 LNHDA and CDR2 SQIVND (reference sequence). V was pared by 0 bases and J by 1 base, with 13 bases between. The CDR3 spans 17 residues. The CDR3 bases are TGTGCCAGTAGTATAGATGGGGAGCCTCGATCCTACAATGAGCAGTTCTTC. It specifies CASSIDGEPRSYNEQFF.

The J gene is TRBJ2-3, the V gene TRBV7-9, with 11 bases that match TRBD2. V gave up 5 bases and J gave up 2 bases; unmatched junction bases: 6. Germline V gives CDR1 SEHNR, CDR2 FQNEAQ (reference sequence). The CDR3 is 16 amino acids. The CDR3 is CASSALAGGVTDTQYF. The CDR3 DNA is TGTGCCAGCAGCGCCCTAGCGGGGGGTGTCACAGATACGCAGTATTTT.